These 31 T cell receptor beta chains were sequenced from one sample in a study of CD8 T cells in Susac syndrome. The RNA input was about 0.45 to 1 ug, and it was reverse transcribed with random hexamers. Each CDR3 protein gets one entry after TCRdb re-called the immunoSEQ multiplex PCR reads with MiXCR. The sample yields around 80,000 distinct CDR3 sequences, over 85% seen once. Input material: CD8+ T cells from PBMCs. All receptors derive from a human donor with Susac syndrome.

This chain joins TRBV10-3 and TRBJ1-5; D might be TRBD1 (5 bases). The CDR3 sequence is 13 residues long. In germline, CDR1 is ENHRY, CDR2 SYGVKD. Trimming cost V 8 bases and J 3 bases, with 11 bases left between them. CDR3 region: CAIGTSNNQPQHF. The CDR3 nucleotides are TGTGCCATCGGGACTTCAAACAATCAGCCCCAGCATTTT.

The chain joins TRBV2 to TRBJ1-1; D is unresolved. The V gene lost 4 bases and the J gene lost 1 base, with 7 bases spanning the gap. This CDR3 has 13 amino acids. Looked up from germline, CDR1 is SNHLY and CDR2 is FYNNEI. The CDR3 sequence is CASSASTNTEAFF. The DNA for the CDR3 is TGTGCCAGCAGTGCGTCCACGAACACTGAAGCTTTCTTT.

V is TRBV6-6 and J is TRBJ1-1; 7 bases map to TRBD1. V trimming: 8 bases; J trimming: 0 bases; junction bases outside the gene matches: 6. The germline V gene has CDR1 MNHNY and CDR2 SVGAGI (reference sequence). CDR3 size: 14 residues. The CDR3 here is CASFVGTVNTEAFF. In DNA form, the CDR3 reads TGTGCCAGCTTTGTCGGGACAGTGAACACTGAAGCTTTCTTT.

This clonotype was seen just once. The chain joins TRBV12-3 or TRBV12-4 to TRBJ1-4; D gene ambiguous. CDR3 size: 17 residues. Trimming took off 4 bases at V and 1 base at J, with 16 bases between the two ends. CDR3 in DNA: TGTGCCAGCAGTTGGACGGATACCCGAGGAACTAATGAAAAACTGTTTTTT. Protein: CASSWTDTRGTNEKLFF.

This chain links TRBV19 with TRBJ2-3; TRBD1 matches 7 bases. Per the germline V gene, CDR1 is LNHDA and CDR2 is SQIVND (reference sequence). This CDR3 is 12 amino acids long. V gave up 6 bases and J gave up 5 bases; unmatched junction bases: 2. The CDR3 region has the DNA TGTGCCAGTAGGACAGGGTTAGATACGCAGTATTTT. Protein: CASRTGLDTQYF. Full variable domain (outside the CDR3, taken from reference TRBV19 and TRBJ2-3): DGGITQSPKYLFRKEGQNVTLSCEQNLNHDAMYWYRQDPGQGLRLIYYSQIVNDFQKGDIAEGYSVSREKKESFPLTVTSAQKNPTAFYLCASRTGLDTQYFGPGTRLTVL.

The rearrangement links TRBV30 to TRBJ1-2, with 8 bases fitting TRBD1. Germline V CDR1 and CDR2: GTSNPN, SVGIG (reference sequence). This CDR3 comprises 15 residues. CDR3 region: CGGSVGDRWAYGYTF. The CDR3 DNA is TGTGGGGGGAGCGTAGGGGACAGGTGGGCCTATGGCTACACCTTC.

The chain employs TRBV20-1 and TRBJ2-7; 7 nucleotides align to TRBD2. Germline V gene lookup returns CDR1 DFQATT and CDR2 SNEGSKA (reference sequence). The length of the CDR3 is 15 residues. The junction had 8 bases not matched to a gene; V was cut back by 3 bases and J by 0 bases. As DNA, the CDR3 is TGCAGTGCTAGGGAGGTAGCGGGCCTCTCCTACGAGCAGTACTTC. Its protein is CSAREVAGLSYEQYF.

The CDR3: CASSEKTGAIYNEQFF. The CDR3 coding sequence is TGTGCCAGCAGTGAAAAAACGGGGGCAATTTACAATGAGCAGTTCTTC. This chain joins TRBV6-1 and TRBJ2-1; D tentatively fits TRBD1 or TRBD2 (6 bases each). CDR1 and CDR2 (germline): MNHNS, SASEGT. The CDR3 totals 16 residues. V lost 2 bases, J lost 4 bases, and 15 bases lay in between.

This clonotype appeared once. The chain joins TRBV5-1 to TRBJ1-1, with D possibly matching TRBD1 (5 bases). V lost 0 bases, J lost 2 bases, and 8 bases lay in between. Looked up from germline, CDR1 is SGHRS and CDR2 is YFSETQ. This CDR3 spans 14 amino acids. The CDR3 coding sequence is TGCGCCAGCAGCTTGGCGGACACCAACACTGAAGCTTTCTTT. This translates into CASSLADTNTEAFF.

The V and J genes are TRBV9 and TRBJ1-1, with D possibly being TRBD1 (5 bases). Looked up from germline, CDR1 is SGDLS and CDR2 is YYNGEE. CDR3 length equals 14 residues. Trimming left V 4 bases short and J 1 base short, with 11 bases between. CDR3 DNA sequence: TGTGCCAGCAGCTTCTCCGACAGGAACACTGAAGCTTTCTTT. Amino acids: CASSFSDRNTEAFF.

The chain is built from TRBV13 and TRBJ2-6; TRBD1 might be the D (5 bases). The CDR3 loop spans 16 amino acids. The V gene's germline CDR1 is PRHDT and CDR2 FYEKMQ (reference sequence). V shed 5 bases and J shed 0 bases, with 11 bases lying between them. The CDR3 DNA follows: TGTGCCAGCAGCCCGCCCAGGGACTCTGGGGCCAACGTCCTGACTTTC. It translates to CASSPPRDSGANVLTF.

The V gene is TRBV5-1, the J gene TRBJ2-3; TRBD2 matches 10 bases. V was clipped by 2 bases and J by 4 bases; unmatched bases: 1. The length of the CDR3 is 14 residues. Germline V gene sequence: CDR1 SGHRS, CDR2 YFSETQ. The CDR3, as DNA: TGCGCCAGCAGCTTAGGACTAGCGGCAGATACGCAGTATTTT. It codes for CASSLGLAADTQYF.

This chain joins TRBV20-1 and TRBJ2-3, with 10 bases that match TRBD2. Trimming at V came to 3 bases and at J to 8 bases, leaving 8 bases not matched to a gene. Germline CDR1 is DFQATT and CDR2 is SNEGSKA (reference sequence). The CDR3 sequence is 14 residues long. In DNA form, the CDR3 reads TGCAGTGCTAGGACGGCTAGCGGGAGCGGTACGCAGTATTTT. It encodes CSARTASGSGTQYF.

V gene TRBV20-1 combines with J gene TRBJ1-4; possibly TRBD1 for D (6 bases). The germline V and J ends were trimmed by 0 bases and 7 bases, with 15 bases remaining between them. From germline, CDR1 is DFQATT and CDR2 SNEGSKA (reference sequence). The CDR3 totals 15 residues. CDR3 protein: CSAREGWGRVEKLFF. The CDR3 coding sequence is TGCAGTGCTAGAGAAGGCTGGGGGCGCGTTGAAAAACTGTTTTTT.

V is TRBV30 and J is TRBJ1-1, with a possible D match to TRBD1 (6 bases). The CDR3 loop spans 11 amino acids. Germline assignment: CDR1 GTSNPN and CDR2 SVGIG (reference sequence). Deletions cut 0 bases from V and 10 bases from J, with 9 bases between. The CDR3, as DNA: TGTGCCTGGAGTGTAGGGGGGGGAGCTTTCTTT. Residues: CAWSVGGGAFF. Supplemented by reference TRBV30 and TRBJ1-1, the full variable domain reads SQTIHQWPATLVQPVGSPLSLECTVEGTSNPNLYWYRQAAGRGLQLLFYSVGIGQISSEVPQNLSASRPQDRQFILSSKKLLLSDSGFYLCAWSVGGGAFFGQGTRLTVV.

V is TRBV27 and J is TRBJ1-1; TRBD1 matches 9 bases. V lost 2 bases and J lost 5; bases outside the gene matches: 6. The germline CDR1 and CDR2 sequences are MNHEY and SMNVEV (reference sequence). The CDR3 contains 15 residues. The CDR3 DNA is TGTGCCAGCAGTTTAAGGTGGGACAGGGATACTGAAGCTTTCTTT. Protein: CASSLRWDRDTEAFF.

CDR3 sequence: CASSISSGEEAFF. The CDR3 bases are TGTGCCAGTAGTATTTCGTCAGGGGAGGAAGCTTTCTTT. The V and J genes are TRBV19 and TRBJ1-1, with a tentative D call TRBD1 (6 bases). The CDR3 has 13 residues. Germline CDR1 reads LNHDA; CDR2 reads SQIVND (reference sequence). V lost 3 bases and J 8 bases, leaving 13 bases between the germline ends.

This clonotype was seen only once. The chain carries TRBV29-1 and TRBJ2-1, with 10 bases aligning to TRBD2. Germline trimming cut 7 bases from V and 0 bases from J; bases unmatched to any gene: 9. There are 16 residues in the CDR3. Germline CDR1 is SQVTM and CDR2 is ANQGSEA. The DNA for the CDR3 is TGCAGCGGACTTGGGACTAGCGATACCTCCTACAATGAGCAGTTCTTC. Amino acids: CSGLGTSDTSYNEQFF.

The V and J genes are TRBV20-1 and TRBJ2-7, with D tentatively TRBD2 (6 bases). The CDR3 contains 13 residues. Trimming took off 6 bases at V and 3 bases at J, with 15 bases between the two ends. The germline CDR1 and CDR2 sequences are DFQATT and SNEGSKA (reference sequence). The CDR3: CSAWRDLFYEQYF. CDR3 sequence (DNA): TGCAGTGCGTGGAGGGACCTTTTCTACGAGCAGTACTTC.

Written as DNA, the CDR3 is TGTGCCAGCAGTGGTCTGGGGATGTCCTACGAGCAGTACTTC. Translation gives CASSGLGMSYEQYF. This chain uses TRBV28 with TRBJ2-7; D not certain. V was cut by 5 bases and J by 1 base, with 12 bases left in between. Germline V CDR1 and CDR2: MDHEN, SYDVKM. The length of the CDR3 is 14 residues.

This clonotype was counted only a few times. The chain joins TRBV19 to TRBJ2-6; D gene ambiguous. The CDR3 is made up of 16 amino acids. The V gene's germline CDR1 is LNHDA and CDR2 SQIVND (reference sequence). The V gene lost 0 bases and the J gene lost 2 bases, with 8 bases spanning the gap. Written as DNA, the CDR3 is TGTGCCAGTAGTATAGACCCCCGGGCTGGGGCCAACGTCCTGACTTTC. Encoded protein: CASSIDPRAGANVLTF.

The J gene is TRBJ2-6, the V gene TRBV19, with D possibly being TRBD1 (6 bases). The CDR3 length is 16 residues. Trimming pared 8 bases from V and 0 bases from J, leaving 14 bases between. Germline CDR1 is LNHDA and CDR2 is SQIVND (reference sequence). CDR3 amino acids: CASRELDSSGANVLTF. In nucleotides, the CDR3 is TGTGCCAGTCGAGAACTGGACAGCTCTGGGGCCAACGTCCTGACTTTC.

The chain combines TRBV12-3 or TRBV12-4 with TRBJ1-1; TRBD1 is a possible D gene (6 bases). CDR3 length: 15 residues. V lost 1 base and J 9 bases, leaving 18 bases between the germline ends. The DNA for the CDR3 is TGTGCCAGCAGTTTAGGGTGGGGGGGCATATCTCAAGCTTTCTTT. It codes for CASSLGWGGISQAFF.

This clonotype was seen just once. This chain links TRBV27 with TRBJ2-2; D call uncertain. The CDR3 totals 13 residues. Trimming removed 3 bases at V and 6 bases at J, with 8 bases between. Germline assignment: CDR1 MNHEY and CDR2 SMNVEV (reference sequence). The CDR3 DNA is TGTGCCAGCAGTTTGTTCGCGTCCGGGGAGCTGTTTTTT. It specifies CASSLFASGELFF.

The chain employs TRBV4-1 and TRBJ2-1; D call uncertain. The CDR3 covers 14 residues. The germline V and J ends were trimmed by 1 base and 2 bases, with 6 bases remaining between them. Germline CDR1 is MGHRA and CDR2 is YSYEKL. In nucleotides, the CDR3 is TGCGCCAGCAGCCAAGTAGGCCCCTACAATGAGCAGTTCTTC. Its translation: CASSQVGPYNEQFF.

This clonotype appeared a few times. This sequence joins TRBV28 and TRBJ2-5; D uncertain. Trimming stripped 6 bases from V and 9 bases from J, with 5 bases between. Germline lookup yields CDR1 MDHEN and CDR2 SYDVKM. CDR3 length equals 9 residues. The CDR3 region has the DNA TGTGCCAGCAGCCCCCCCCAGTACTTC. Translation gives CASSPPQYF.

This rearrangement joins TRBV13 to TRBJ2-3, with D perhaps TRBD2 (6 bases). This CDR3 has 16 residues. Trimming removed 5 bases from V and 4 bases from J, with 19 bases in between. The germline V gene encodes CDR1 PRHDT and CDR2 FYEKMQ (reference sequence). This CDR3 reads CASSPWDSKPADTQYF. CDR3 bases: TGTGCCAGCAGCCCATGGGACTCAAAACCCGCAGATACGCAGTATTTT.

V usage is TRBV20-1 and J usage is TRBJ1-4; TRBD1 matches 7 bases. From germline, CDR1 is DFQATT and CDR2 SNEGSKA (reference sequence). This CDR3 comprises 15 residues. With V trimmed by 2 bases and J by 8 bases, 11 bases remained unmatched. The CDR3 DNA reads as TGCAGTGCTAGACCCGACGACAGGGTGGAAGAAAAACTGTTTTTT. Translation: CSARPDDRVEEKLFF.

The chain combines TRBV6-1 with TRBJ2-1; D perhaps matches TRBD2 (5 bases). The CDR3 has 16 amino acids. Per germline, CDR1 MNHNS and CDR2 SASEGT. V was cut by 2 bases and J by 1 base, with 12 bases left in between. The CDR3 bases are TGTGCCAGCAGTGAATGGGGAGCTAGTTCCTACAATGAGCAGTTCTTC. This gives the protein CASSEWGASSYNEQFF.

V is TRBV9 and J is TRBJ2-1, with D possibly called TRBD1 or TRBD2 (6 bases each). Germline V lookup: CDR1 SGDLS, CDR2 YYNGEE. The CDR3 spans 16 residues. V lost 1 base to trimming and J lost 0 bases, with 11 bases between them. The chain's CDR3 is CASSVQGGSSYNEQFF. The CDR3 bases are TGTGCCAGCAGCGTACAAGGGGGGAGCTCCTACAATGAGCAGTTCTTC. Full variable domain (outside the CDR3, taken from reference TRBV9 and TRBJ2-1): DSGVTQTPKHLITATGQRVTLRCSPRSGDLSVYWYQQSLDQGLQFLIQYYNGEERAKGNILERFSAQQFPDLHSELNLSSLELGDSALYFCASSVQGGSSYNEQFFGPGTRLTVL.

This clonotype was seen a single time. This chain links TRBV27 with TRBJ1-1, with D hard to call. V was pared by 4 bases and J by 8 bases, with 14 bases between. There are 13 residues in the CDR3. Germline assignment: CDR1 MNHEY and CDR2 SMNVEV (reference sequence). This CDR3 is CASSSHLTVEAFF. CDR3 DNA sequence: TGTGCCAGCAGTTCACACTTGACGGTCGAAGCTTTCTTT.